This T cell receptor beta chain comes out of a study of T cell responses to AZD1222 COVID-19 vaccine. This clone was seen just once. No antigen is known for it. Assay used: immunoSEQ multiplex PCR; TCRdb lists only in-frame clones, some missing. The sample lists approximately 140,000 clones; more than 85% were seen once. CDR3 size: 15 residues. V was pared by 6 bases and J by 4 bases, with 19 bases between. In germline, CDR1 is KGHSH, CDR2 LQKENI. Study-wide results and caveats: When two AZD1222 doses had been given, Spike-specific TCR breadth and depth rose. Sampling that yielded the repertoires occurred only after the peak T cell response. In a largely white British group with more females than males, clonal diversity was possibly underestimated.

The V gene is TRBV18, the J gene TRBJ2-7, with D maybe TRBD2 (6 bases). The clonotype comes from an adult who received the AZD1222 COVID-19 vaccine. Sample: peripheral blood, taken 28 days after the second AZD1222 dose. The CDR3 region has the DNA TGTGCCAGCTCGCGCCAAATCGGGACTCCGTACGAGCAGTACTTC. This gives the protein CASSRQIGTPYEQYF.